One and the same sample provided the 28 T cell receptor beta chains below, sequenced in a study of blood T cell repertoires in COVID-19. TCRdb's copy holds only in-frame clones and misses some; the assay was immunoSEQ multiplex PCR. This table holds 390,000 or so clones, 80% to 90% found once. The sequencing input was peripheral blood. The receptor set was obtained from a woman aged 25-40 years with active or convalescent COVID-19.

V gene TRBV18 combines with J gene TRBJ2-5; D is undetermined. The CDR3 totals 14 residues. Germline V gives CDR1 KGHSH, CDR2 LQKENI. The V end was cut by 5 bases, the J end by 9 bases, with 19 bases between. In DNA, the CDR3 is TGTGCCAGCTCAGCGGTCGGTCGTAATGACGCCCAGTACTTC. The encoded protein is CASSAVGRNDAQYF. Full variable domain (outside the CDR3, taken from reference TRBV18 and TRBJ2-5): NAGVMQNPRHLVRRRGQEARLRCSPMKGHSHVYWYRQLPEEGLKFMVYLQKENIIDESGMPKERFSAEFPKEGPSILRIQQVVRGDSAAYFCASSAVGRNDAQYFGPGTRLLVL.

The CDR3 is CASSYSRGGPDTQYF. The DNA for the CDR3 is TGTGCCAGCAGTTACTCCCGGGGGGGGCCCGATACGCAGTATTTT. V and J are TRBV6-6 and TRBJ2-3; 8 nucleotides match TRBD2. V trimming: 0 bases; J trimming: 6 bases; junction bases outside the gene matches: 5. Germline CDR1 reads MNHNY; CDR2 reads SVGAGI (reference sequence). CDR3 length: 15 amino acids.

The chain recombines TRBV19 with TRBJ2-2; D remains ambiguous. The germline gives CDR1 LNHDA, CDR2 SQIVND (reference sequence). V lost 4 bases and J 8 bases, leaving 8 bases between the germline ends. The CDR3 spans 12 residues. The CDR3 sequence is CASSRGYGELFF. The CDR3 DNA reads TGTGCCAGTAGTAGAGGTTATGGGGAGCTGTTTTTT.

The chain employs TRBV2 and TRBJ2-7; 10 bases align to TRBD2. CDR1 is SNHLY and CDR2 is FYNNEI in the germline V gene. The CDR3 loop spans 15 amino acids. Trimming cost V 11 bases and J 7 bases; bases outside gene matches: 17. The CDR3 region is CAGKTAGGPGEEQYF. In DNA form, the CDR3 reads TGTGCCGGAAAAACAGCGGGAGGGCCAGGAGAAGAGCAGTACTTC.

The chain is built from TRBV14 and TRBJ2-7, with unresolved D. The CDR3 is 15 amino acids. V gave up 2 bases and J gave up 7 bases, with 18 bases separating them. Germline V CDR1 and CDR2: SGHDN, FVKESK. The CDR3 DNA is TGTGCCAGCAGCCAAATGAGTACCCCCTACGGGGAGCAGTACTTC. This encodes CASSQMSTPYGEQYF.

The J gene is TRBJ2-2, the V gene TRBV9; D might be TRBD2 (5 bases). The V gene lost 5 bases and the J gene lost 6 bases, with 11 bases spanning the gap. The CDR3 totals 13 residues. Germline V gene data show CDR1 as SGDLS and CDR2 as YYNGEE. The DNA for the CDR3 is TGTGCCAGCAGGGTTAGGGAGTCCGGGGAGCTGTTTTTT. It specifies CASRVRESGELFF. Using reference TRBV9 and TRBJ2-2 for the parts outside the CDR3, the full variable domain is DSGVTQTPKHLITATGQRVTLRCSPRSGDLSVYWYQQSLDQGLQFLIQYYNGEERAKGNILERFSAQQFPDLHSELNLSSLELGDSALYFCASRVRESGELFFGEGSRLTVL.

This clone was seen once. V is TRBV27 and J is TRBJ2-1; 7 nucleotides match TRBD1. CDR1 is MNHEY, CDR2 SMNVEV, per germline (reference sequence). The CDR3 covers 17 residues. Trimming cost V 5 bases and J 13 bases; bases outside gene matches: 23. The CDR3 nucleotides read TGTGCCAGCAGTCCTCCCCTGACAGGGAAGGGGTTCCCGCAACAGTTCTTC. As protein: CASSPPLTGKGFPQQFF.

This clone was observed once. This sequence joins TRBV6-2 or TRBV6-3 and TRBJ1-2, with TRBD1 as a possible D gene (6 bases). Germline CDR1 and CDR2: MNHEY and SVGEGT. The CDR3 totals 15 residues. Trimming pared 2 bases from V and 5 bases from J, leaving 15 bases between. The CDR3 nucleotides are TGTGCCAGCAGTTACCCAAGGACAGCAATATATGGCTACACCTTC. It encodes CASSYPRTAIYGYTF.

The CDR3: CASSAPRVARVSSEQFF. The DNA for the CDR3 is TGTGCCAGCAGTGCCCCCCGAGTGGCTAGAGTTAGCAGTGAGCAGTTCTTC. This sequence joins TRBV2 and TRBJ2-1; D uncertain. Germline CDR1 reads SNHLY; CDR2 reads FYNNEI. This CDR3 comprises 17 residues. V lost 4 bases and J lost 9, with 25 bases in between.

The CDR3 bases are TGTGCCAGCAGCCAAGGACAGCTAGGTCCAGAGACCCAGTACTTC. Encoded protein: CASSQGQLGPETQYF. V gene TRBV3-1 (or the pseudogene TRBV3-2) combines with J gene TRBJ2-5, with D possibly matching TRBD1 (5 bases). Germline loops: CDR1 LGHDT, CDR2 YNNKEL (reference sequence). The CDR3 is 15 residues long. The V end lost 1 base, the J end lost 4 bases, and 13 bases lay between the germline ends.

The gene calls are TRBV15 and TRBJ2-3; 7 positions agree with TRBD2. There are 17 residues in the CDR3. V dropped 0 bases and J dropped 0; count of bases not matched to a gene: 6. CDR1 LNHNV and CDR2 YYDKDF come from the germline V gene (reference sequence). The CDR3 loop is CATSRDRVSGSTDTQYF. The CDR3 bases are TGTGCCACCAGCAGAGATCGGGTTAGCGGGAGCACAGATACGCAGTATTTT.

The chain links TRBV7-2 to TRBJ2-3; 7 bases are a match to TRBD1. Germline CDR1 is SGHTA and CDR2 is FQGNSA. CDR3 length: 16 amino acids. With V trimmed by 3 bases and J by 4 bases, 10 bases remained unmatched. CDR3 bases: TGTGCCAGCAGCTTCGGGACAGTACCAGTATCAGATACGCAGTATTTT. Encoded protein: CASSFGTVPVSDTQYF.

This chain joins TRBV5-4 and TRBJ2-1; TRBD2 matches at 10 bases. V lost 0 bases to trimming and J lost 7 bases; unmatched junction nucleotides: 10. The length of the CDR3 is 17 residues. Germline-derived CDR1 and CDR2 are SGHNT and YYREEE (reference sequence). The CDR3: CASSLGRGTSEGNEQFF. Here the CDR3 DNA reads TGTGCCAGCAGCTTGGGGAGGGGGACTAGCGAAGGTAATGAGCAGTTCTTC.

This clone is a singleton in its sample. V gene TRBV15 combines with J gene TRBJ1-5; a possible D gene is TRBD1 (5 bases). Trimming removed 2 bases from V and 3 bases from J, with 17 bases in between. The length of the CDR3 is 17 residues. Germline lookup yields CDR1 LNHNV and CDR2 YYDKDF (reference sequence). The DNA for the CDR3 is TGTGCCACCAGCAGACGGCCCAGGGAAGGTCCCAATCAGCCCCAGCATTTT. Amino acids: CATSRRPREGPNQPQHF.

The V gene is TRBV27, the J gene TRBJ1-1, with TRBD1 identical over 7 bases. The ends lost 3 bases at V and 6 bases at J; junction bases unmatched: 4. CDR3 size: 13 residues. CDR1 is MNHEY, CDR2 SMNVEV, per germline (reference sequence). For the CDR3, the DNA is TGTGCCAGCAGTTTCAGGGGGTCCGCTGAAGCTTTCTTT. This encodes CASSFRGSAEAFF.

V is TRBV30 and J is TRBJ1-5, with a weak D call TRBD1 (6 bases). CDR1 is GTSNPN, CDR2 SVGIG, per germline (reference sequence). This CDR3 has 14 residues. Trimming stripped 2 bases from V and 4 bases from J, with 12 bases between. The CDR3 DNA reads as TGTGCCTGGAGTACTGGACAGCAGAATCAGCCCCAGCATTTT. Protein product: CAWSTGQQNQPQHF.

This chain uses TRBV2 with TRBJ2-3; D gene ambiguous. This CDR3 is 16 amino acids long. Germline loops: CDR1 SNHLY, CDR2 FYNNEI. V was clipped by 5 bases and J by 0 bases, with 15 bases between them. In DNA form, the CDR3 reads TGTGCCAGCAGTCGAAGCCAAGCCTACAGCACAGATACGCAGTATTTT. Its translation is CASSRSQAYSTDTQYF.

This clone has a handful of counts. J is TRBJ1-2 and V is TRBV15, with 9 bases matching TRBD1. V was pared by 0 bases and J by 0 bases, with 8 bases of the junction left unmatched. This CDR3 is 18 amino acids long. Germline V gene sequence: CDR1 LNHNV, CDR2 YYDKDF (reference sequence). The CDR3 coding sequence is TGTGCCACCAGCAGAGATCACTCGGGGACAGGGTCTAACTATGGCTACACCTTC. Translated, it gives CATSRDHSGTGSNYGYTF.

The chain couples TRBV5-4 to TRBJ2-5; 10 bases line up with TRBD2. This CDR3 spans 14 amino acids. The germline V gene encodes CDR1 SGHNT and CDR2 YYREEE (reference sequence). V lost 10 bases, J lost 2 bases, and 8 bases stayed unmatched. CDR3 nucleotide sequence: TGTGCCCAGAGCGGGAGGGGCCCTCAAGAGACCCAGTACTTC. Protein product: CAQSGRGPQETQYF.

The chain combines TRBV29-1 with TRBJ1-5, with D hard to call. The CDR3 extends over 13 amino acids. Trimming left V 4 bases short and J 5 bases short, with 12 bases between. Germline CDR1 and CDR2: SQVTM and ANQGSEA. In DNA, the CDR3 is TGCAGCGTTGGTGGAGGAGGAGATCAGCCCCAGCATTTT. Amino acids: CSVGGGGDQPQHF.

This clone was seen once. V is TRBV4-1 and J is TRBJ2-7; a weak D match, TRBD1 (5 bases). The CDR3 length is 16 residues. V lost 2 bases to trimming and J lost 2 bases, with 16 bases between them. Germline V gene data show CDR1 as MGHRA and CDR2 as YSYEKL. This CDR3 reads CASSQLQGPKAYEQYF. CDR3 DNA: TGCGCCAGCAGCCAACTCCAGGGCCCTAAGGCCTACGAGCAGTACTTC.

This clone was seen only a few times. This chain joins TRBV3-1 (or the pseudogene TRBV3-2) and TRBJ1-2, with D perhaps matching TRBD1 (5 bases). The CDR3 length is 17 residues. CDR1 and CDR2 (germline): LGHDT, YNNKEL (reference sequence). Deletions cut 0 bases from V and 4 bases from J, with 18 bases between. The CDR3 region is CASSQDFRTGDTYGYTF. The CDR3 DNA sequence: TGTGCCAGCAGCCAAGATTTCCGGACGGGGGATACCTATGGCTACACCTTC.

This clone was observed once. The chain links TRBV5-1 to TRBJ2-5; TRBD1 matches at 8 bases. This CDR3 has 15 amino acids. Germline loops: CDR1 SGHRS, CDR2 YFSETQ. The V and J ends lost 0 bases and 6 bases, in that order; junction bases with no gene match: 7. CDR3 coding DNA: TGCGCCAGCAGCTTGGAGCCAGGGGGCATGAAGACCCAGTACTTC. Protein sequence: CASSLEPGGMKTQYF. The full variable domain, with the rest looked up from reference TRBV5-1 and TRBJ2-5, is KAGVTQTPRYLIKTRGQQVTLSCSPISGHRSVSWYQQTPGQGLQFLFEYFSETQRNKGNFPGRFSGRQFSNSRSEMNVSTLELGDSALYLCASSLEPGGMKTQYFGPGTRLLVL.

V gene TRBV6-1 combines with J gene TRBJ1-5; D not certain. The CDR3 is 13 residues long. The V end lost 1 base, the J end lost 7 bases, and 8 bases lay between the germline ends. Germline lookup yields CDR1 MNHNS and CDR2 SASEGT. The CDR3 reads CASSEGRNQPQHF. DNA of the CDR3: TGTGCCAGCAGTGAAGGCAGAAACCAGCCCCAGCATTTT.

The genes are TRBV19 and TRBJ1-2; 8 nucleotides agree with TRBD1. V trimming: 8 bases; J trimming: 1 base; junction bases outside the gene matches: 6. Germline V lookup: CDR1 LNHDA, CDR2 SQIVND (reference sequence). This CDR3 spans 14 amino acids. The CDR3 loop is CASLRTGLNYGYTF. CDR3 nucleotides: TGTGCCAGTCTTCGGACAGGGCTTAACTATGGCTACACCTTC.

Only one count was recorded for this clone. V and J are TRBV5-1 and TRBJ1-2; 9 bases are a match to TRBD1. Germline-derived CDR1 and CDR2 are SGHRS and YFSETQ. The CDR3 contains 13 residues. The V segment lost 6 bases and the J segment 5 bases; nucleotides outside the gene matches: 5. CDR3 bases: TGCGCCAGCAATCCCGGGACAGGGTATGGCTACACCTTC. It codes for CASNPGTGYGYTF. Filled out from reference TRBV5-1 and TRBJ1-2, the complete variable domain reads KAGVTQTPRYLIKTRGQQVTLSCSPISGHRSVSWYQQTPGQGLQFLFEYFSETQRNKGNFPGRFSGRQFSNSRSEMNVSTLELGDSALYLCASNPGTGYGYTFGSGTRLTVV.

This rearrangement joins TRBV2 to TRBJ1-2; 7 bases fit TRBD1. The CDR3 contains 13 residues. With 8 bases clipped from V and 3 bases from J, the junction kept 6 bases outside the gene matches. Germline CDR1 reads SNHLY; CDR2 reads FYNNEI. The CDR3 coding sequence is TGTGCCAGCGGCGGACAGGACTACTATGGCTACACCTTC. Translating it yields CASGGQDYYGYTF.

The chain carries TRBV10-3 and TRBJ1-2, with 7 bases matching TRBD1. After removal of 3 bases from V and 4 bases from J, the junction contained 14 bases not matched to a gene. The CDR3 sequence is 17 residues long. Germline V CDR1 and CDR2: ENHRY, SYGVKD. CDR3 sequence (DNA): TGTGCCATCAGTGACAGGGGGACCCTTGGATCTATCTATGGCTACACCTTC. Protein sequence: CAISDRGTLGSIYGYTF.